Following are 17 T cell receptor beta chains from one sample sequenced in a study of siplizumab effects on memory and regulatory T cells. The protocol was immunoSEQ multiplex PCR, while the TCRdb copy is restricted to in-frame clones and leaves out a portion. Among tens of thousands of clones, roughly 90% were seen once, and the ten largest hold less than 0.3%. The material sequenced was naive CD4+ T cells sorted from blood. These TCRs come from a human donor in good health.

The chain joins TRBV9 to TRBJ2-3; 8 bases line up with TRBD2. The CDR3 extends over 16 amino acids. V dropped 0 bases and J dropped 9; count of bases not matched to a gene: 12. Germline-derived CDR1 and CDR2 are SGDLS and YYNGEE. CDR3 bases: TGTGCCAGCAGCGTAGGTGAAGCGGGGGATATTAGAACGCAGTATTTT. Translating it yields CASSVGEAGDIRTQYF. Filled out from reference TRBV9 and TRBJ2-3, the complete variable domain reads DSGVTQTPKHLITATGQRVTLRCSPRSGDLSVYWYQQSLDQGLQFLIQYYNGEERAKGNILERFSAQQFPDLHSELNLSSLELGDSALYFCASSVGEAGDIRTQYFGPGTRLTVL.

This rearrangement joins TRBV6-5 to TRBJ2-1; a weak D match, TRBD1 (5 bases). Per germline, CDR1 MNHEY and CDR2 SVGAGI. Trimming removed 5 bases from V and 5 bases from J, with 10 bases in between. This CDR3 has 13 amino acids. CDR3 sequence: CASSPYRNNEQFF. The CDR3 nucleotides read TGTGCCAGCAGTCCCTACAGGAACAATGAGCAGTTCTTC.

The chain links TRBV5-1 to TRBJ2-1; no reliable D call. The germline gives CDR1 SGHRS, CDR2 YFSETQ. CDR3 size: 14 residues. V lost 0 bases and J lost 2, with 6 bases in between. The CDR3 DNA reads TGCGCCAGCAGCTTGGGACTTACCTACAATGAGCAGTTCTTC. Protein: CASSLGLTYNEQFF.

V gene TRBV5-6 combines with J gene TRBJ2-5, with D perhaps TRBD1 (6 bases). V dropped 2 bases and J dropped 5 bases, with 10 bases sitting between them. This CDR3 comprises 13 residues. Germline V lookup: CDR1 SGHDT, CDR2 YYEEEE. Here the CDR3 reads CASSFSRGETQYF. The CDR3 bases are TGTGCCAGCAGCTTTTCCAGGGGTGAGACCCAGTACTTC.

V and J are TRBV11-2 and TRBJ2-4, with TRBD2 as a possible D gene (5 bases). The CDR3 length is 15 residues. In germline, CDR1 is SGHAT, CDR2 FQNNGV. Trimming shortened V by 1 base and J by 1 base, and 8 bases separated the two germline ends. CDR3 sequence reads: CASSLVRGAKNIQYF. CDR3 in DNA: TGTGCCAGCAGCTTAGTGAGAGGGGCCAAAAACATTCAGTACTTC.

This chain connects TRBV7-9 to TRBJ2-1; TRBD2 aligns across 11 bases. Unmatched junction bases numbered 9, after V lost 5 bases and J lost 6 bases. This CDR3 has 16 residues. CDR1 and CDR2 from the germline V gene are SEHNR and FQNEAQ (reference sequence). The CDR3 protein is CASSPSLGLAGNEQFF. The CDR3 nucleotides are TGTGCCAGCAGCCCTAGTCTCGGACTAGCGGGCAATGAGCAGTTCTTC.

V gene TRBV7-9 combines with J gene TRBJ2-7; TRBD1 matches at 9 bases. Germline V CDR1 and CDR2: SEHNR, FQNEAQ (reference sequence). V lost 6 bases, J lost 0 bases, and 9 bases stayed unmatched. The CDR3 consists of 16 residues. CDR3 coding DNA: TGTGCCAGCAGTCCTTCCGGGACAGGGAGCTCCTACGAGCAGTACTTC. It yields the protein CASSPSGTGSSYEQYF.

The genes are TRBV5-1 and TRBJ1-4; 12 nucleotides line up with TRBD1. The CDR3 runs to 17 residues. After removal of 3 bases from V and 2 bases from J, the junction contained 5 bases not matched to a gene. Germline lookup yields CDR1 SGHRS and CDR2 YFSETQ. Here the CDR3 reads CASSSGQGASTNEKLFF. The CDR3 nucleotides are TGCGCCAGCAGCTCGGGACAGGGGGCCTCCACTAATGAAAAACTGTTTTTT. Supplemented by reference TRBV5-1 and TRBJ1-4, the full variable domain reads KAGVTQTPRYLIKTRGQQVTLSCSPISGHRSVSWYQQTPGQGLQFLFEYFSETQRNKGNFPGRFSGRQFSNSRSEMNVSTLELGDSALYLCASSSGQGASTNEKLFFGSGTQLSVL.

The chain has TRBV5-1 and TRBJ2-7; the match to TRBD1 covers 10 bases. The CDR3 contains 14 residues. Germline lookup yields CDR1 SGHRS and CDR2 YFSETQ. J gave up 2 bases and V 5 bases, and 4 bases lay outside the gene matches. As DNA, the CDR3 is TGCGCCAGCAGAAGACAGGGGGCGGCCTACGAGCAGTACTTC. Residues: CASRRQGAAYEQYF.

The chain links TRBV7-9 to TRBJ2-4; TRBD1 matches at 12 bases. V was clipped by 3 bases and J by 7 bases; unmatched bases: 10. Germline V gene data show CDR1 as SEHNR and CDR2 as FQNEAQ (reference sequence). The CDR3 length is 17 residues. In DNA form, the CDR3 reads TGTGCCAGCAGCTTCGCCCCGGGACAGGGGGCTTTGAACATTCAGTACTTC. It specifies CASSFAPGQGALNIQYF. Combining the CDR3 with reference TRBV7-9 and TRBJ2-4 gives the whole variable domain DTGVSQNPRHKITKRGQNVTFRCDPISEHNRLYWYRQTLGQGPEFLTYFQNEAQLEKSRLLSDRFSAERPKGSFSTLEIQRTEQGDSAMYLCASSFAPGQGALNIQYFGAGTRLSVL.

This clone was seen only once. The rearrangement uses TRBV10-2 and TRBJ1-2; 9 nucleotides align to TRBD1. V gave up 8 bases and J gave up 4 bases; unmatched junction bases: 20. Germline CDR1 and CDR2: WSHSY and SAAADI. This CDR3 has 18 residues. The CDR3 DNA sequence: TGCGCCAGCGAACCATTTGGGGGACAGGGTCGTGTCAGCTATGGCTACACCTTC. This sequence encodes CASEPFGGQGRVSYGYTF.

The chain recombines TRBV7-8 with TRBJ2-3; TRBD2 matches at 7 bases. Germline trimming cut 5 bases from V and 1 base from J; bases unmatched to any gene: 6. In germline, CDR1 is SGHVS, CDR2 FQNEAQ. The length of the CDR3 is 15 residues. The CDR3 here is CASSLTSRGTDTQYF. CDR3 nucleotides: TGTGCCAGCAGCCTGACTAGCAGAGGCACAGATACGCAGTATTTT.

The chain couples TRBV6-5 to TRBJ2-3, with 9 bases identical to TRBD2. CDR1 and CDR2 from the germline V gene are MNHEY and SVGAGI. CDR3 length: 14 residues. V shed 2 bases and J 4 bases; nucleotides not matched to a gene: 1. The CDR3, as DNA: TGTGCCAGCAGTTACGGCGGGGGGGCAGATACGCAGTATTTT. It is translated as CASSYGGGADTQYF.

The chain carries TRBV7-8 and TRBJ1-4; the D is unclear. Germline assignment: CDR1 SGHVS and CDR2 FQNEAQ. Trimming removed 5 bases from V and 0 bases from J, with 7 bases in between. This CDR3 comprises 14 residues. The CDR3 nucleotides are TGTGCCAGCAGCCTCGGGACAACTAATGAAAAACTGTTTTTT. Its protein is CASSLGTTNEKLFF.

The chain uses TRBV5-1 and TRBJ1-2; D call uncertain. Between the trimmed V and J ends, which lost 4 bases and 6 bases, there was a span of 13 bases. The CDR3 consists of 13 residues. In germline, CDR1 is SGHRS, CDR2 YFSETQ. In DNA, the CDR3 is TGCGCCAGCAGCCAGACGGGCGGGGATGGCTACACCTTC. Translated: CASSQTGGDGYTF.

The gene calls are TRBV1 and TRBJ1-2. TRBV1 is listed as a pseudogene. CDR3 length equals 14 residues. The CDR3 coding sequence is TGCACCAGCAGGGGACGGCAGGCTAACTATGGCTACACCTTC. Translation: CTSRGRQANYGYTF.

CDR3 in DNA: TGCGCCAGCAGCGCCCGGACGTCGAGCTCCTACGAGCAGTACTTC. Translated: CASSARTSSSYEQYF. The J gene is TRBJ2-7, the V gene TRBV10-1; D unclear. CDR1 is WNHNN, CDR2 SYGVQD, per germline (reference sequence). The germline V and J ends were trimmed by 6 bases and 0 bases, with 15 bases remaining between them. This CDR3 spans 15 amino acids.